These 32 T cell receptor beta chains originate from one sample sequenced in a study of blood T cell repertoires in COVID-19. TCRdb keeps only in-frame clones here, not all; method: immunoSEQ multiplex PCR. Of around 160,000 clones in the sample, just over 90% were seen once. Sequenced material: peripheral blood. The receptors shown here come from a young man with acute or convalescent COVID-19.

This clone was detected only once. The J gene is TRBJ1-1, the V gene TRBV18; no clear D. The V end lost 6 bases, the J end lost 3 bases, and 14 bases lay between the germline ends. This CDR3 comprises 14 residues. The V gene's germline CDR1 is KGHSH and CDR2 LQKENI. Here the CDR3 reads CASSQTDGDTEAFF. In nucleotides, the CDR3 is TGTGCCAGCTCGCAGACGGACGGGGACACTGAAGCTTTCTTT.

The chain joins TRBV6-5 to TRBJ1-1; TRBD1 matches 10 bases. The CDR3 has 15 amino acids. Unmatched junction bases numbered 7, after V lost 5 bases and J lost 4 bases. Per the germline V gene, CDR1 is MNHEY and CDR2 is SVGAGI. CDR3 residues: CASSLSTGGVTEAFF. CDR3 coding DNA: TGTGCCAGCAGTCTATCGACAGGGGGCGTCACTGAAGCTTTCTTT.

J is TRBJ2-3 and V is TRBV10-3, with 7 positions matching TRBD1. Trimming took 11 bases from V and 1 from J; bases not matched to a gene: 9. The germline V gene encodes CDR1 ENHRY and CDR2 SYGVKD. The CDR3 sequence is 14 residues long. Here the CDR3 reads CAAGAGTGTDTQYF. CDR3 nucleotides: TGTGCCGCAGGAGCCGGGACAGGCACAGATACGCAGTATTTT.

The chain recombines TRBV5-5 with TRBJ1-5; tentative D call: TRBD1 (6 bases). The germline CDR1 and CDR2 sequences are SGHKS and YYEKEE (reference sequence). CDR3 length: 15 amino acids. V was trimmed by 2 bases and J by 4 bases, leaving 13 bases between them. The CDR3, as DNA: TGTGCCAGCAGCTTCGCCGACAGGCATAATCAGCCCCAGCATTTT. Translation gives CASSFADRHNQPQHF.

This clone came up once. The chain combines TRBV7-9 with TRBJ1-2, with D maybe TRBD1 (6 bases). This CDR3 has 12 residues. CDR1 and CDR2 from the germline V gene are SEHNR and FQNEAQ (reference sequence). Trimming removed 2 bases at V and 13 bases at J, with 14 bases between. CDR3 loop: CASSLSGEHGTF. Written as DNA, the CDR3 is TGTGCCAGCAGCTTATCAGGGGAGCATGGCACCTTC.

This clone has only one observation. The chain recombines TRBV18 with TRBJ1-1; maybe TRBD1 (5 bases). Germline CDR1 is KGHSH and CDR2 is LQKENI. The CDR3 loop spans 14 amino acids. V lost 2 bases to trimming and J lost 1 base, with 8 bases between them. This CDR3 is CASSPGTGNTEAFF. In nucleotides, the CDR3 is TGTGCCAGCTCACCAGGTACAGGGAACACTGAAGCTTTCTTT.

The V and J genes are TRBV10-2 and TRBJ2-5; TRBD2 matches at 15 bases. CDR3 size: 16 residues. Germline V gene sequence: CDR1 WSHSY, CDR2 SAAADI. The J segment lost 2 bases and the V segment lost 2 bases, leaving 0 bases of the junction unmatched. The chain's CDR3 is CASSEGLAGGQETQYF. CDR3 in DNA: TGCGCCAGCAGTGAGGGACTAGCGGGGGGGCAAGAGACCCAGTACTTC.

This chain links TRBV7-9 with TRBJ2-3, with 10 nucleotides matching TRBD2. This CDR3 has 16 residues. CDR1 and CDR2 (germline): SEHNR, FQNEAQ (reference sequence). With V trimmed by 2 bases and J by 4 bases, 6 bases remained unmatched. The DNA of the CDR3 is TGTGCCAGCAGCTTATCTGCTAGCGGGAGTGCAGATACGCAGTATTTT. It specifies CASSLSASGSADTQYF.

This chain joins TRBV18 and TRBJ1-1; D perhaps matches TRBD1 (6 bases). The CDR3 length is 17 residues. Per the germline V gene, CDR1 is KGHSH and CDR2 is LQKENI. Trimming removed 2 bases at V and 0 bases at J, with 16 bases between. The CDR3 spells CASSPNGGGGMNTEAFF. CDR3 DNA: TGTGCCAGCTCACCAAATGGGGGCGGAGGCATGAACACTGAAGCTTTCTTT.

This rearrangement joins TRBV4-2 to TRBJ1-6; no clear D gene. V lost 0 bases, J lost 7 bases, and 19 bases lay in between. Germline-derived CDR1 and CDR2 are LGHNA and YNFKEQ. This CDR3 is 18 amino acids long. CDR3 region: CASSQDWSFLTENSPLHF. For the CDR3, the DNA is TGTGCCAGCAGCCAAGATTGGAGTTTTCTGACGGAAAATTCACCCCTCCACTTT.

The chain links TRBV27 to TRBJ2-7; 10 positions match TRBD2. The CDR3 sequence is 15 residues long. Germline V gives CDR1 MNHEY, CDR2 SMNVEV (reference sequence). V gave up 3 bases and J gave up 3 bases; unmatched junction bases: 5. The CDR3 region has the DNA TGTGCCAGCAGTTTCACGGCTAGCGGGAGCTACGAGCAGTACTTC. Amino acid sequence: CASSFTASGSYEQYF.

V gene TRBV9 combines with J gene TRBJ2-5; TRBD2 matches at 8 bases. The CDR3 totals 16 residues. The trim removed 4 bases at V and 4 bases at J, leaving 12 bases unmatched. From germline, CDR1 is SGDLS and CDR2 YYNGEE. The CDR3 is CASSPAGGAVRETQYF. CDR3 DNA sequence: TGTGCCAGCAGCCCTGCCGGGGGGGCAGTTAGAGAGACCCAGTACTTC.

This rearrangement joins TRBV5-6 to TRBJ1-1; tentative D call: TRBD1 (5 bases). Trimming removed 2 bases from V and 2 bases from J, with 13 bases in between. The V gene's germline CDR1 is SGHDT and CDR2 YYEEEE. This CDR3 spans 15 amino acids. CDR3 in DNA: TGTGCCAGCAGCTTATCGGGGACTACAAACACTGAAGCTTTCTTT. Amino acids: CASSLSGTTNTEAFF.

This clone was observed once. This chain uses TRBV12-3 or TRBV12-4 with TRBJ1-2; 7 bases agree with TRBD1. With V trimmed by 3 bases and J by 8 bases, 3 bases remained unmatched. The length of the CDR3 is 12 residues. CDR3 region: CASSFDRDGYTF. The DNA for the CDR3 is TGTGCCAGCAGTTTCGACAGGGACGGCTACACCTTC.

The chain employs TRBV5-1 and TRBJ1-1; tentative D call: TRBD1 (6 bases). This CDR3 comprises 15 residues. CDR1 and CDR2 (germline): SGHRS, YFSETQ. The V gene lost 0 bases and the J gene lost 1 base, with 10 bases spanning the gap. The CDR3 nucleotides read TGCGCCAGCAGCTTGGTGCAGGGGTGGAACACTGAAGCTTTCTTT. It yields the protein CASSLVQGWNTEAFF.

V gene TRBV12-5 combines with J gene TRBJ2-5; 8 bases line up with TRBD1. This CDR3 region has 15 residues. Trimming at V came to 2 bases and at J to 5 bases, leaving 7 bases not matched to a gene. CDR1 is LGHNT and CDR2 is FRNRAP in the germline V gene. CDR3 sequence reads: CASGLISGGMETQYF. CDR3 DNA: TGTGCTAGTGGTTTGATATCAGGGGGCATGGAGACCCAGTACTTC.

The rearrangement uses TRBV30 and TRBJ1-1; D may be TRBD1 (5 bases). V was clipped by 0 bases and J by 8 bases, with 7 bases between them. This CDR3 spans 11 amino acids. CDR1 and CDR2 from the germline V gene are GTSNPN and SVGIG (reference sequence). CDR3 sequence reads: CAWSVGGEAFF. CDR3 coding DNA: TGTGCCTGGAGTGTGGGGGGGGAAGCTTTCTTT.

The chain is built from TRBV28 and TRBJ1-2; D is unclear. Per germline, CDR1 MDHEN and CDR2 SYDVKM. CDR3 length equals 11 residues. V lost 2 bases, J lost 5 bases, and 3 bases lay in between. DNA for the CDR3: TGTGCCAGCAGTTTAGAGTATGGCTACACCTTC. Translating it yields CASSLEYGYTF.

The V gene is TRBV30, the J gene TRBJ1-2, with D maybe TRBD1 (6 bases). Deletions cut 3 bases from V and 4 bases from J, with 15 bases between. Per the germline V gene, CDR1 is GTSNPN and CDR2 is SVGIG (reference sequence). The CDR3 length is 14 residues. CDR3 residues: CAWRGAGSTYGYTF. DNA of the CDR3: TGTGCCTGGAGGGGGGCCGGGTCCACCTATGGCTACACCTTC.

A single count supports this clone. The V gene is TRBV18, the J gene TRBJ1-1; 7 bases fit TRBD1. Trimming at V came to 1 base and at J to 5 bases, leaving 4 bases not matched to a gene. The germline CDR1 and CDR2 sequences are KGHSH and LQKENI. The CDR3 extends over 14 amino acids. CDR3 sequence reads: CASSPQQGRTEAFF. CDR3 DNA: TGTGCCAGCTCACCACAACAGGGGCGTACTGAAGCTTTCTTT.

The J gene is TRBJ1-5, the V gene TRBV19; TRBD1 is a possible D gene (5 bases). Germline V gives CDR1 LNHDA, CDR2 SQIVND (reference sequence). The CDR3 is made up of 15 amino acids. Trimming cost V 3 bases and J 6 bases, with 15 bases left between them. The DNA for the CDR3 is TGTGCCAGTAGTATTGCAGGGCGGTATATTCAGCCCCAGCATTTT. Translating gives CASSIAGRYIQPQHF. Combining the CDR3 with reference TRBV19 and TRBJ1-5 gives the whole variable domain DGGITQSPKYLFRKEGQNVTLSCEQNLNHDAMYWYRQDPGQGLRLIYYSQIVNDFQKGDIAEGYSVSREKKESFPLTVTSAQKNPTAFYLCASSIAGRYIQPQHFGDGTRLSIL.

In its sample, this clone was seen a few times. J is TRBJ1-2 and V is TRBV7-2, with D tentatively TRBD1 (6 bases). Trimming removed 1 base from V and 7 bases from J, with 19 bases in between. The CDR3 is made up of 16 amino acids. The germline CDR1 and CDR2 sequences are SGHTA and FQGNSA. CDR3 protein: CASSLGGRWEYAGYTF. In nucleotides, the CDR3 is TGTGCCAGCAGCTTAGGGGGGCGGTGGGAGTACGCTGGCTACACCTTC.

The CDR3 sequence is CASSSGGAEQYF. In DNA, the CDR3 is TGTGCCAGCAGTTCAGGGGGCGCCGAGCAGTACTTC. V usage is TRBV6-5 and J usage is TRBJ2-7; 8 nucleotides align to TRBD1. After removal of 4 bases from V and 6 bases from J, the junction contained 2 bases not matched to a gene. The CDR3 contains 12 residues. Germline CDR1 reads MNHEY; CDR2 reads SVGAGI.

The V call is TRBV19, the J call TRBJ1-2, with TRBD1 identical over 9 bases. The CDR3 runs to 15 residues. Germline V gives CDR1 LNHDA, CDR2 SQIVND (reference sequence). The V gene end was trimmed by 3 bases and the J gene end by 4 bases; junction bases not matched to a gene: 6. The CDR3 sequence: CASSIWTGATYGYTF. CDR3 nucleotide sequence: TGTGCCAGTAGTATCTGGACAGGGGCGACCTATGGCTACACCTTC.

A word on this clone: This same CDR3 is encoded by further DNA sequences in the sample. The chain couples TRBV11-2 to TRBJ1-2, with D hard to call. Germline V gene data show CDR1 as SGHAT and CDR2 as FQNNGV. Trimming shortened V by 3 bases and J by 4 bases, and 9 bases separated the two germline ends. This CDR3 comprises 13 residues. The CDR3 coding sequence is TGTGCCAGCAGCTTGGACGGGATCTATGGCTACACCTTC. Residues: CASSLDGIYGYTF.

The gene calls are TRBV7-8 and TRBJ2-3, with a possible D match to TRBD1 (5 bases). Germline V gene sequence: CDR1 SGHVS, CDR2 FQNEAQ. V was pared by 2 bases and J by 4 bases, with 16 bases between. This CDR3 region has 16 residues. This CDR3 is CASSLWGAVKADTQYF. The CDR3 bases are TGTGCCAGCAGCTTATGGGGCGCTGTCAAGGCAGATACGCAGTATTTT.

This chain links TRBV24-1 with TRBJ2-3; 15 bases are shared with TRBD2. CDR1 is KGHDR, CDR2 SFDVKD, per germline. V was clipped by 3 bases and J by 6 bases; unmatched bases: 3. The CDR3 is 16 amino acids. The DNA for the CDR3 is TGTGCCACCAGTGATCCCGGGACTAGCGGGGGGGATACGCAGTATTTT. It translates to CATSDPGTSGGDTQYF.

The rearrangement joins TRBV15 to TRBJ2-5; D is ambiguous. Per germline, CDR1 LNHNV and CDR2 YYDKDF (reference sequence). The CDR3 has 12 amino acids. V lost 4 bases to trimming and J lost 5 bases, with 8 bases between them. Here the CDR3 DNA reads TGTGCCACCAGCACCCCTCGGGAGACCCAGTACTTC. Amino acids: CATSTPRETQYF.

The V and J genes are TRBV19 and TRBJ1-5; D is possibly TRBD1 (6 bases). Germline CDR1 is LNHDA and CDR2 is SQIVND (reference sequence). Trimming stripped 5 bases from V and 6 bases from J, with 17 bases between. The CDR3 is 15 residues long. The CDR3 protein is CASSPATGAVQPQHF. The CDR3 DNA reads TGTGCCAGTAGTCCTGCGACAGGCGCAGTTCAGCCCCAGCATTTT.

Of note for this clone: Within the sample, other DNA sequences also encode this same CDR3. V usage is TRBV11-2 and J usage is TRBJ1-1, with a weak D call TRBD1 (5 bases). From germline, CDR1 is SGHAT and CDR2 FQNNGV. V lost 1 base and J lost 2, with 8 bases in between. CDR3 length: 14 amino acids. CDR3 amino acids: CASSLGRGNTEAFF. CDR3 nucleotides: TGTGCCAGCAGCTTAGGTAGGGGTAACACTGAAGCTTTCTTT. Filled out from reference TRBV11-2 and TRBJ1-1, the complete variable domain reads EAGVAQSPRYKIIEKRQSVAFWCNPISGHATLYWYQQILGQGPKLLIQFQNNGVVDDSQLPKDRFSAERLKGVDSTLKIQPAKLEDSAVYLCASSLGRGNTEAFFGQGTRLTVV.

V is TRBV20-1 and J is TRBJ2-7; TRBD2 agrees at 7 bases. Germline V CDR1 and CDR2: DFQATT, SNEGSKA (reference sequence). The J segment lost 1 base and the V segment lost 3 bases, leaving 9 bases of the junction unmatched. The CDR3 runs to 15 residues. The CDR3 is CSASVIGGLSYEQYF. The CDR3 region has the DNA TGCAGTGCTAGTGTCATCGGGGGACTATCCTACGAGCAGTACTTC.

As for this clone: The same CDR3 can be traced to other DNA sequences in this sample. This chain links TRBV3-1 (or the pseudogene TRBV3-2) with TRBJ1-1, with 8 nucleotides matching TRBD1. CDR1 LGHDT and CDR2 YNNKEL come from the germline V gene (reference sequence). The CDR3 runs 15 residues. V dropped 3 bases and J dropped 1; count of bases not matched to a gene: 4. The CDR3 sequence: CASSQGTGSNTEAFF. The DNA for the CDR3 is TGTGCCAGCAGCCAGGGGACAGGCTCGAACACTGAAGCTTTCTTT.